A selection of T cell receptor beta chains follows, all from one sample in a study of regulatory dendritic cells for organ transplantation. Only in-frame clones appear in the TCRdb table, and some are missing; sequencing was by immunoSEQ multiplex PCR. Among about 28,000 clones, about four fifths were seen once, and the ten largest hold approximately 0.1%. Sequenced input: naive CD4+ T cells from blood. All receptors come from a human donor in good health. Each CDR3 is given with its conserved first and last residue. The D gene is left open where the match is weak. Not every row has a clone size; where given, it reads once, few, many or a size class.

size: .
J: TRBJ2-7
D: TRBD2
V: TRBV11-2
DNA: TGTGCCAGCAGCTTCGGCGGGGGGGCAAACTCCTACGAGCAGTACTTC
CDR3: CASSFGGGANSYEQYF

size: .
J: TRBJ2-5
D: TRBD1
V: TRBV11-2
DNA: TGTGCCAGCAGCGAGGACAGGGTGGTAGAGACCCAGTACTTC
CDR3: CASSEDRVVETQYF

size: once
J: TRBJ1-1
D: .
V: TRBV5-6
DNA: TGTGCCAGCAGCTTGGACCCAGGGCCACGGACTGAAGCTTTCTTT
CDR3: CASSLDPGPRTEAFF

size: .
J: TRBJ1-1
D: .
V: TRBV7-3
DNA: TGTGCCAGCAGTTACAGGGCCACGAACGAAGCTTTCTTT
CDR3: CASSYRATNEAFF

size: .
J: TRBJ2-5
D: TRBD2
V: TRBV5-1
DNA: TGCGCCAGCAGCTTGGGGACAACTACTGGGACTAGCACGGAGACCCAGTACTTC
CDR3: CASSLGTTTGTSTETQYF

size: .
J: TRBJ2-1
D: TRBD1
V: TRBV5-4
DNA: TGTGCCAGCAGCTCACGACAGGGGGCCGATGAGCAGTTCTTC
CDR3: CASSSRQGADEQFF

size: .
J: TRBJ2-7
D: .
V: TRBV4-2
DNA: TGTGCCAGCAGCCAAGATCGAGGCCGGCCTGGGGAGCAGTACTTC
CDR3: CASSQDRGRPGEQYF

size: once
J: TRBJ2-3
D: TRBD1
V: TRBV11-2
DNA: TGTGCCAGCAGCTTAGAGCTCATGGGACAGGGGCCAGATACGCAGTATTTT
CDR3: CASSLELMGQGPDTQYF

size: .
J: TRBJ2-3
D: TRBD1
V: TRBV4-1
DNA: TGCGCCAGCAGCTACCGGGACAGGGGAGGAGATACGCAGTATTTT
CDR3: CASSYRDRGGDTQYF

size: .
J: TRBJ2-7
D: TRBD1
V: TRBV4-1
DNA: TGCGCCAGCAGCCAGCAACAGGGGGACTCCTACGAGCAGTACTTC
CDR3: CASSQQQGDSYEQYF

size: .
J: TRBJ1-1
D: .
V: TRBV6-5
DNA: TGTGCCAGCAGTTCAAGCCAGGCGAACACTGAAGCTTTCTTT
CDR3: CASSSSQANTEAFF

size: .
J: TRBJ2-1
D: .
V: TRBV27
DNA: TGTGCCAGCAGTTTATCGGCCGGGATAAGGAATGAGCAGTTCTTC
CDR3: CASSLSAGIRNEQFF

size: .
J: TRBJ2-6
D: .
V: TRBV5-1
DNA: TGCGCCAGCAGCTTGGTAGGAGACTCTGGGGCCAACGTCCTGACTTTC
CDR3: CASSLVGDSGANVLTF

size: .
J: TRBJ2-7
D: TRBD1
V: TRBV5-5
DNA: TGTGCCAGCAGCTCCAAACCGGACAGGGGGATCTACGAGCAGTACTTC
CDR3: CASSSKPDRGIYEQYF

size: .
J: TRBJ2-1
D: TRBD1
V: TRBV5-1
DNA: TGCGCCAAGCCCCGGGACAGACAAAAAGTACCCTACAATGAGCAGTTCTTC
CDR3: CAKPRDRQKVPYNEQFF

size: .
J: TRBJ2-5
D: TRBD2
V: TRBV7-6
DNA: TGTGCCAGCAGCTTAGCGAGGACTAGCAAGCGGGAGACCCAGTACTTC
CDR3: CASSLARTSKRETQYF

size: .
J: TRBJ2-2
D: .
V: TRBV10-3
DNA: TGTGCCATCAGACAGGGACCGAACACCGGGGAGCTGTTTTTT
CDR3: CAIRQGPNTGELFF